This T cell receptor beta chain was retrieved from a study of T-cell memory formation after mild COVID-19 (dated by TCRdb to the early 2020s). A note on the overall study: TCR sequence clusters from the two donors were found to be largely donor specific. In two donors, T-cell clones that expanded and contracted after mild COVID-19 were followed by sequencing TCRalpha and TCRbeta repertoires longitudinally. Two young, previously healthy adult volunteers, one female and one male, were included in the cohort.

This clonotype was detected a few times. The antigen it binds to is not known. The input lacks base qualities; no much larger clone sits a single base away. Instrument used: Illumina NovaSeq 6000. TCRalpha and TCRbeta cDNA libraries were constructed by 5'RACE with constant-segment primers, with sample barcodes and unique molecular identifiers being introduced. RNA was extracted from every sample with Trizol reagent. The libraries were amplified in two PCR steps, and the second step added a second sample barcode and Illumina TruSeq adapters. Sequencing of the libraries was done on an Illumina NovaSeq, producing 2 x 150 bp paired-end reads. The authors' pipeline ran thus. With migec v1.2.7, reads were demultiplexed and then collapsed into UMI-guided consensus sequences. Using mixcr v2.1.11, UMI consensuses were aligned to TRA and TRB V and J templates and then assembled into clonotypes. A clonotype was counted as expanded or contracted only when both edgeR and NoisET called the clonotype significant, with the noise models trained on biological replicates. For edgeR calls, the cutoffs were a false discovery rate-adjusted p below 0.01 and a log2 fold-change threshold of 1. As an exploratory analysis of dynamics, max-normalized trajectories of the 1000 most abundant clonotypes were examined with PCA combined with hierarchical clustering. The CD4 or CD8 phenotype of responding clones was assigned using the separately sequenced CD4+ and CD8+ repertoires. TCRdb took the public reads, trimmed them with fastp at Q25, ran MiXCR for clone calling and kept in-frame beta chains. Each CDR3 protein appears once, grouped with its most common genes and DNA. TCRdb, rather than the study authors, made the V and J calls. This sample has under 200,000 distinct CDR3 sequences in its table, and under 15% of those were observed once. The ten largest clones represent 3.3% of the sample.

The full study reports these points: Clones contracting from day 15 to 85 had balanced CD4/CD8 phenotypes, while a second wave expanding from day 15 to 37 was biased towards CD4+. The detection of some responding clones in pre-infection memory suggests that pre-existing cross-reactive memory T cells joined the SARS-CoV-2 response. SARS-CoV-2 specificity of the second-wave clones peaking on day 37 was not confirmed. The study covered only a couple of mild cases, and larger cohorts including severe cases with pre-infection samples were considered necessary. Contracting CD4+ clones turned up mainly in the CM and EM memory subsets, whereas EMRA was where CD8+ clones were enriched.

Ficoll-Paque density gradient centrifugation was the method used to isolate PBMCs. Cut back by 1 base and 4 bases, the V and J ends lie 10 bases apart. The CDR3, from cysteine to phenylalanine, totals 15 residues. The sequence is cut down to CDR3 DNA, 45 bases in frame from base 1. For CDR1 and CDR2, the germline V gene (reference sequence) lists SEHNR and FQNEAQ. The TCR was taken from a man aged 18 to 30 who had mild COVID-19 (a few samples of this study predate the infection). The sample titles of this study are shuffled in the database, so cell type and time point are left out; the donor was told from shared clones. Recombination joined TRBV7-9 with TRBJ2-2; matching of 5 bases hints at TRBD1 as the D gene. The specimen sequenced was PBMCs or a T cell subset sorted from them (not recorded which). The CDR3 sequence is CASSLGTLATGELFF. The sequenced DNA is TGTGCCAGCAGCTTAGGGACACTTGCCACCGGGGAGCTGTTTTTT.